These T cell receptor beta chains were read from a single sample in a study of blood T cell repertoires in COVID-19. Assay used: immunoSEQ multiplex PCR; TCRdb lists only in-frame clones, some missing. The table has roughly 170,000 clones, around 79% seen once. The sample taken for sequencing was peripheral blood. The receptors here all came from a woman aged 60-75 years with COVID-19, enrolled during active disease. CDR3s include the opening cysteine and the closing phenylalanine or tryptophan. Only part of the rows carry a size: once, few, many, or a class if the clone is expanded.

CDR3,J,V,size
CASSLPGTGDKDEQYF,TRBJ2-7,TRBV7-9,NA
CAWSERTGRFNQPQHF,TRBJ1-5,TRBV30,few
CASSETSGPKETQYF,TRBJ2-5,TRBV2,NA
CATSQTGLNTEAFF,TRBJ1-1,TRBV24-1,NA
CASSFKLSAGAPKNTEAFF,TRBJ1-1,TRBV11-2,NA
CASRKTGGGSPLHF,TRBJ1-6,TRBV6-5,NA
CASSLKGQGSDTQYF,TRBJ2-3,TRBV13,NA
CASSPPGLAGRSTDTQYF,TRBJ2-3,TRBV18,NA
CASSRYSPGQGPNIQYF,TRBJ2-4,TRBV7-8,NA
CASSWDRGQVGNQPQHF,TRBJ1-5,TRBV19,NA
CAPMGGVAEAFF,TRBJ1-1,TRBV10-1,NA
CSVEDPGTSRDEQFF,TRBJ2-1,TRBV29-1,NA
CASSPPGLAGATDTQYF,TRBJ2-3,TRBV18,NA
CASSPIGQVYNEQFF,TRBJ2-1,TRBV28,NA
CASSLGQGETGELFF,TRBJ2-2,TRBV7-8,NA
CASSVRQGSGGYTF,TRBJ1-2,TRBV5-4,NA
CATSRASGRYQETQYF,TRBJ2-5,TRBV15,NA
CSELTQETQYF,TRBJ2-5,TRBV20-1,once
CASSEALGQLSGNTIYF,TRBJ1-3,TRBV6-1,NA
CASSFRTGGTTEAFF,TRBJ1-1,TRBV5-1,few
CASSSPGRAVSQPQHF,TRBJ1-5,TRBV28,NA
CSARRGGEQFF,TRBJ2-1,TRBV20-1,NA
CASQTSGGGEQFF,TRBJ2-1,TRBV12-3/TRBV12-4,NA
CASSRGTGPNYGYTF,TRBJ1-2,TRBV6-5,once
CASSLQVNTEAFF,TRBJ1-1,TRBV7-3,few
CASSQGGGDYTF,TRBJ1-2,TRBV3-1/TRBV3-2,NA
CSVLQGDSGNTIYF,TRBJ1-3,TRBV29-1,NA
CASRLGGSGNQPQHF,TRBJ1-5,TRBV27,NA
CASSGRQGAYQETQYF,TRBJ2-5,TRBV6-1,NA
CASSPLQQKNTEAFF,TRBJ1-1,TRBV5-1,many
CATSRGRVTEAFF,TRBJ1-1,TRBV15,NA
CASSSGLAGVRETQYF,TRBJ2-5,TRBV28,NA
CASSSDTTGGYTF,TRBJ1-2,TRBV2,NA
CASRYGQGGTQYF,TRBJ2-5,TRBV27,medium-sized
CASSLVADNTEAFF,TRBJ1-1,TRBV5-1,once
CASSLTSGAREQFF,TRBJ2-1,TRBV27,once
CASSKTGPYGYTF,TRBJ1-2,TRBV27,NA
CSATTGVQQFF,TRBJ2-1,TRBV20-1,once
CASSGVAPGEETQYF,TRBJ2-5,TRBV5-1,NA
CASHGRGSVNTEAFF,TRBJ1-1,TRBV28,NA
CASSSTPGSYGYTF,TRBJ1-2,TRBV7-8,NA
CASSYGQGSEKLFF,TRBJ1-4,TRBV4-3,NA
CASSQRGSQETQYF,TRBJ2-5,TRBV3-1/TRBV3-2,NA